These T cell receptor beta chains were read from a single sample in a study of control samples from healthy donors and cancer patients. Assay: immunoSEQ multiplex PCR; the TCRdb copy retains only in-frame clones and omits some. The sample holds fewer than 200,000 clones, 90% to 95% seen once. Specimen: blood. These receptor sequences come from a woman aged 55-75 years in good health. CDR3s include the opening cysteine and the closing phenylalanine or tryptophan. The order of the fields is V gene, clone size, D gene, J gene, CDR3 length, CDR3 protein, CDR3 DNA. The D gene is left open where the match is weak. Size is omitted from some rows. Given values are once, few, many or a class for expanded clones.

TRBV7-9,-,-,TRBJ2-2,14,CATGGNANTGELFF,TGTGCCACCGGGGGCAACGCGAACACCGGGGAGCTGTTTTTT
TRBV3-1/TRBV3-2,-,-,TRBJ1-1,14,CASSQERRGLRAFF,TGTGCCAGCAGCCAAGAGAGACGGGGGCTAAGGGCTTTCTTT
TRBV19,-,-,TRBJ1-2,13,CASSVNEVGGYTF,TGTGCCAGTAGTGTAAACGAGGTTGGGGGCTACACCTTC
TRBV10-1,-,-,TRBJ1-5,14,CASSESRGTQPQHF,TGCGCCAGCAGTGAAAGTCGGGGAACTCAGCCCCAGCATTTT
TRBV4-1,-,TRBD1,TRBJ1-2,15,CASRQQGATNYGYTF,TGCGCCAGCAGACAACAGGGGGCAACTAACTATGGCTACACCTTC
TRBV6-4,-,TRBD1,TRBJ1-2,16,CASSDSRRTGSYGYTF,TGTGCCAGCAGTGACTCGAGAAGGACAGGGAGCTATGGCTACACCTTC
TRBV2,-,TRBD1,TRBJ1-2,13,CASKEGAPRGYTF,TGTGCCAGCAAGGAGGGGGCCCCTAGGGGCTACACCTTC
TRBV2,-,-,TRBJ1-1,14,CASSVAGIGTEAFF,TGTGCCAGCAGTGTGGCGGGGATCGGCACTGAAGCTTTCTTT
TRBV2,-,-,TRBJ1-1,13,CASGGGGPGRAFF,TGTGCCAGCGGGGGGGGCGGGCCAGGGAGGGCTTTCTTT
TRBV19,-,-,TRBJ1-3,15,CASSENRISGNTIYF,TGTGCCAGTAGTGAAAACAGGATATCTGGAAACACCATATATTTT
TRBV6-2/TRBV6-3,-,-,TRBJ1-4,14,CASSSGLGDEKLFF,TGTGCCAGCAGTTCGGGTCTGGGGGATGAAAAACTGTTTTTT
TRBV2,-,TRBD2,TRBJ2-2,13,CASRRGSTGELFF,TGTGCCAGCAGGCGGGGGAGCACCGGGGAGCTGTTTTTT
TRBV23-1,-,-,TRBJ2-5,13,CASSPMDTLTQYF,TGCGCCAGCAGCCCGATGGACACCTTAACCCAGTACTTC
TRBV7-9,-,-,TRBJ1-6,16,CASTHTGSSYNSPLHF,TGTGCCAGCACCCACACCGGGAGCTCCTATAATTCACCCCTCCACTTT
TRBV7-2,-,TRBD1,TRBJ1-5,15,CASSYWTGVGQPQHF,TGTGCCAGCAGCTATTGGACAGGGGTTGGTCAGCCCCAGCATTTT
TRBV19,-,TRBD2,TRBJ2-1,15,CASSMWTSGVYEQFF,TGTGCCAGTAGTATGTGGACTAGCGGTGTGTATGAGCAGTTCTTC
TRBV12-5,-,-,TRBJ1-2,15,CASGLVPRWGDGYTF,TGTGCTAGTGGTTTGGTGCCCAGGTGGGGAGATGGCTACACCTTC
TRBV28,-,TRBD1,TRBJ1-5,15,CASSPSAGRQGPQHF,TGTGCCAGCAGTCCTTCAGCAGGGAGACAGGGGCCCCAGCATTTT
TRBV7-2,-,-,TRBJ2-5,12,CASSSTRETQYF,TGTGCCAGCAGCTCCACTAGGGAGACCCAGTACTTC
TRBV2,-,-,TRBJ2-5,13,CASSEFPQETQYF,TGTGCCAGCAGTGAATTTCCGCAAGAGACCCAGTACTTC
TRBV20-1,-,-,TRBJ2-7,11,CSAIEGYEQYF,TGCAGTGCTATCGAGGGCTACGAGCAGTACTTC
TRBV9,-,TRBD1,TRBJ1-1,14,CASSVVNRGTEAFF,TGTGCCAGCAGCGTAGTTAACAGGGGGACTGAAGCTTTCTTT
TRBV6-5,-,-,TRBJ1-5,14,CASSYGHSNQPQHF,TGTGCCAGCAGTTACGGACATAGCAATCAGCCCCAGCATTTT
TRBV5-1,-,-,TRBJ2-1,13,CASSLAWLAEQFF,TGCGCCAGCAGCTTGGCCTGGCTGGCGGAGCAGTTCTTC
TRBV5-1,-,-,TRBJ2-7,15,CASSLDKVGPYEQYF,TGCGCCAGCAGCTTGGACAAGGTGGGTCCCTACGAGCAGTACTTC
TRBV5-4,-,-,TRBJ1-2,13,CASSLEPGSGYTF,TGTGCCAGCAGCTTGGAACCGGGGAGCGGCTACACCTTC
TRBV4-2,once,-,TRBJ1-6,14,CASRPQADNSPLHF,TGTGCCAGCAGGCCCCAGGCAGATAATTCACCCCTCCACTTT
TRBV2,-,-,TRBJ1-5,16,CASSRDRTSSNQPQHF,TGTGCCAGCAGCCGTGACAGGACCTCTAGCAATCAGCCCCAGCATTTT
TRBV6-1,-,-,TRBJ1-4,15,CASSVWGNNNEKLFF,TGTGCCAGCAGTGTCTGGGGGAACAATAATGAAAAACTGTTTTTT
TRBV7-7,-,-,TRBJ2-1,17,CASSLEVEGGAYNEQFF,TGTGCTAGCAGCTTAGAGGTCGAGGGGGGGGCCTACAATGAGCAGTTCTTC
TRBV4-3,-,-,TRBJ1-1,14,CASSQGSGATEAFF,TGCGCCAGCAGCCAAGGGTCCGGGGCTACTGAAGCTTTCTTT
TRBV7-9,-,-,TRBJ2-1,14,CASSSGGTENEQFF,TGTGCCAGCAGCTCAGGGGGGACAGAAAATGAGCAGTTCTTC
TRBV18,-,-,TRBJ1-3,16,CASSPDSQISGNTIYF,TGTGCCAGCTCCCCGGACAGCCAAATCTCTGGAAACACCATATATTTT
TRBV24-1,-,-,TRBJ1-2,14,CATSDRDRVRGYTF,TGTGCCACCAGTGATCGGGACCGGGTTAGAGGCTACACCTTC
TRBV7-2,-,TRBD2,TRBJ2-3,14,CASSLTSGTDTQYF,TGTGCCAGCAGCCTGACTAGCGGCACAGATACGCAGTATTTT
TRBV29-1,-,-,TRBJ2-1,14,CSVDSSGSYNEQFF,TGCAGCGTTGATAGTAGCGGCTCCTACAATGAGCAGTTCTTC
TRBV27,-,-,TRBJ1-5,14,CASRRDTTTDTQHF,TGTGCCAGCAGAAGGGACACCACCACAGATACGCAGCATTTT
TRBV4-1,-,-,TRBJ1-5,14,CASSPLFVGQPQHF,TGCGCCAGCAGCCCCCTTTTCGTGGGGCAGCCCCAGCATTTT
TRBV7-2,-,TRBD1,TRBJ1-4,15,CASSLIAGGLEKLFF,TGTGCCAGCAGCTTAATAGCAGGGGGACTTGAAAAACTGTTTTTT
TRBV7-2,once,TRBD2,TRBJ2-7,17,CASSLDPTSGGASEQYF,TGTGCCAGCAGCTTAGACCCCACTAGCGGGGGGGCCTCCGAGCAGTACTTC
TRBV7-8,-,-,TRBJ1-2,17,CASSLGAGQGRNYGYTF,TGTGCCAGCAGCTTAGGCGCAGGCCAAGGTCGAAACTATGGCTACACCTTC
TRBV5-1,once,-,TRBJ1-3,15,CASSPMGLTGNTIYF,TGCGCCAGCAGCCCCATGGGCTTGACTGGAAACACCATATATTTT
TRBV7-2,-,-,TRBJ1-3,17,CASSLAATAYSGNTIYF,TGTGCCAGCAGCTTAGCGGCGACAGCTTACTCTGGAAACACCATATATTTT
TRBV19,-,TRBD1,TRBJ1-5,15,CASTRTGDLNQPQHF,TGTGCCAGTACTCGGACAGGGGACCTCAATCAGCCCCAGCATTTT
TRBV5-1,-,TRBD2,TRBJ2-1,15,CARSGGRGGYNEQFF,TGCGCCCGCAGCGGGGGGCGGGGGGGCTACAATGAGCAGTTCTTC
TRBV5-1,-,TRBD1,TRBJ2-7,13,CASSPGQSNEQYF,TGCGCCAGCAGCCCGGGACAGTCGAACGAGCAGTACTTC
TRBV3-1/TRBV3-2,-,-,TRBJ2-7,14,CASSQWGRTYEQYF,TGTGCCAGCAGCCAGTGGGGGCGGACCTACGAGCAGTACTTC
TRBV5-5,-,-,TRBJ2-7,12,CASSLGRPEQYF,TGTGCCAGCAGCTTGGGCCGCCCCGAGCAGTACTTC
TRBV7-2,-,-,TRBJ1-1,15,CASSIRGLRNTEAFF,TGTGCCAGCAGCATCAGGGGATTGAGGAACACTGAAGCTTTCTTT
TRBV3-1/TRBV3-2,few,TRBD1,TRBJ1-2,15,CASSEGQGFGYGYTF,TGTGCCAGCAGCGAAGGACAGGGTTTCGGCTATGGCTACACCTTC
TRBV10-3,-,TRBD2,TRBJ2-7,14,CASEPGLAFSEQYF,TGTGCCAGCGAGCCGGGACTAGCTTTTTCCGAGCAGTACTTC
TRBV14,-,-,TRBJ2-7,12,CASSQQQYEQYF,TGTGCCAGCAGCCAGCAACAGTACGAGCAGTACTTC
TRBV30,-,-,TRBJ1-6,15,CAWSVDLYRDSPLHF,TGTGCCTGGAGTGTAGACCTATATAGAGATTCACCCCTCCACTTT
TRBV6-2/TRBV6-3,once,-,TRBJ2-3,16,CASSYLVGGPTDTQYF,TGTGCCAGCAGTTACCTAGTCGGGGGGCCCACAGATACGCAGTATTTT
TRBV19,-,-,TRBJ1-3,13,CATRQSSGNTIYF,TGTGCCACCAGACAGAGCTCTGGAAACACCATATATTTT
TRBV27,-,-,TRBJ1-2,14,CASSFRGRAYGYTF,TGTGCCAGCAGTTTCCGAGGCAGGGCCTATGGCTACACCTTC
TRBV19,-,TRBD1,TRBJ2-2,16,CASSRSGGKSNGELFF,TGTGCCAGTAGTCGGTCAGGGGGCAAGAGTAACGGGGAGCTGTTTTTT
TRBV15,-,-,TRBJ1-4,15,CATSSQDSRNEKLFF,TGTGCCACCAGCAGCCAGGACAGCCGTAATGAAAAACTGTTTTTT